These 22 T cell receptor beta chains originate from one sample sequenced in a study of shared clonotypes between healthy human individuals. The protocol was immunoSEQ multiplex PCR, while the TCRdb copy is restricted to in-frame clones and leaves out a portion. The repertoire holds millions of clones, with around 90% as singletons. Input material: naive CD4+ T cells sorted from blood. Sample subset: CD45RA+ positively selected. The source is a man aged 18 to 30 in good health.

This chain uses TRBV5-1 with TRBJ1-2; 7 bases match TRBD1. Germline trimming cut 1 base from V and 6 bases from J; bases unmatched to any gene: 9. In germline, CDR1 is SGHRS, CDR2 YFSETQ. CDR3 length equals 15 residues. CDR3 nucleotide sequence: TGCGCCAGCAGCTTGAATCACGGGACAGAAAATGGCTACACCTTC. It codes for CASSLNHGTENGYTF. Drawing the rest from reference TRBV5-1 and TRBJ1-2, the complete variable domain is KAGVTQTPRYLIKTRGQQVTLSCSPISGHRSVSWYQQTPGQGLQFLFEYFSETQRNKGNFPGRFSGRQFSNSRSEMNVSTLELGDSALYLCASSLNHGTENGYTFGSGTRLTVV.

The V call is TRBV6-5, the J call TRBJ2-7; a weak D match, TRBD2 (6 bases). Trimming took 6 bases from V and 7 from J, leaving 22 bases between them. There are 15 residues in the CDR3. Germline assignment: CDR1 MNHEY and CDR2 SVGAGI. The chain's CDR3 is CASRRGTPLPSEQYF. The CDR3 nucleotides read TGTGCCAGCAGACGAGGGACTCCCTTACCGTCAGAGCAGTACTTC.

The J gene is TRBJ2-2, the V gene TRBV7-2, with D maybe TRBD1 (5 bases). The germline V gene encodes CDR1 SGHTA and CDR2 FQGNSA. Trimming pared 0 bases from V and 5 bases from J, leaving 22 bases between. The CDR3 spans 19 residues. CDR3 nucleotide sequence: TGTGCCAGCAGCTTAGCCTTAATCACGGGTAGCCGACAGACCGGGGAGCTGTTTTTT. This encodes CASSLALITGSRQTGELFF.

The chain combines TRBV2 with TRBJ2-6; D is unresolved. The germline CDR1 and CDR2 sequences are SNHLY and FYNNEI. The length of the CDR3 is 14 residues. Trimming took off 1 base at V and 2 bases at J, with 3 bases between the two ends. The CDR3: CASSEDTGANVLTF. The CDR3 region has the DNA TGTGCCAGCAGTGAAGACACTGGGGCCAACGTCCTGACTTTC.

The sample holds a few counts of this clone. This chain links TRBV30 with TRBJ2-7; TRBD2 agrees at 12 bases. Trimming took 3 bases from V and 1 from J; bases not matched to a gene: 7. The CDR3 sequence is 16 residues long. CDR1 and CDR2 from the germline V gene are GTSNPN and SVGIG (reference sequence). The CDR3 reads CAWRRLAGGTSYEQYF. The CDR3 DNA follows: TGTGCCTGGAGGCGGCTAGCGGGGGGGACATCCTACGAGCAGTACTTC.

The table lists this clone with a few counts. The chain joins TRBV9 to TRBJ1-1; possibly TRBD1 for D (6 bases). The CDR3 loop spans 15 amino acids. Germline CDR1 is SGDLS and CDR2 is YYNGEE. V lost 2 bases, J lost 3 bases, and 14 bases lay in between. The CDR3 spells CASSVRDTLDTEAFF. Written as DNA, the CDR3 is TGTGCCAGCAGCGTCCGGGACACCCTAGACACTGAAGCTTTCTTT. Supplemented by reference TRBV9 and TRBJ1-1, the full variable domain reads DSGVTQTPKHLITATGQRVTLRCSPRSGDLSVYWYQQSLDQGLQFLIQYYNGEERAKGNILERFSAQQFPDLHSELNLSSLELGDSALYFCASSVRDTLDTEAFFGQGTRLTVV.

The chain uses TRBV2 and TRBJ1-4; 7 bases are shared with TRBD1. Germline V gives CDR1 SNHLY, CDR2 FYNNEI. The CDR3 spans 15 residues. The V and J ends lost 8 bases and 2 bases, in that order; junction bases with no gene match: 8. The CDR3 DNA follows: TGTGCCAGCGGCCAGGGGGTGGTGACTAATGAAAAACTGTTTTTT. Translating it yields CASGQGVVTNEKLFF.

The chain has TRBV5-1 and TRBJ2-7; D not resolved. Germline loops: CDR1 SGHRS, CDR2 YFSETQ. The CDR3 has 16 residues. V was shortened by 0 bases and J by 0 bases, with 13 bases between the two germline ends. The DNA of the CDR3 is TGCGCCAGCAGCTTGGGCGGAAGCAAACCCTCCTACGAGCAGTACTTC. It specifies CASSLGGSKPSYEQYF.

V is TRBV7-2 and J is TRBJ1-4, with D tentatively TRBD1 (5 bases). The CDR3 runs 14 residues. The germline V and J ends were trimmed by 7 bases and 0 bases, with 9 bases remaining between them. Germline assignment: CDR1 SGHTA and CDR2 FQGNSA. This CDR3 reads CASTQGATNEKLFF. In DNA, the CDR3 is TGTGCCAGCACCCAGGGCGCAACTAATGAAAAACTGTTTTTT.

This clone was seen a single time. The chain combines TRBV11-3 with TRBJ2-1; D uncertain. Germline-derived CDR1 and CDR2 are SGHNT and YENEEA. V was trimmed by 5 bases and J by 6 bases, leaving 11 bases between them. CDR3 size: 13 residues. CDR3 DNA sequence: TGTGCCAGCAGCCCCGGATTGGTCAATGAGCAGTTCTTC. This encodes CASSPGLVNEQFF.

V is TRBV7-8 and J is TRBJ1-2; the match to TRBD1 covers 7 bases. The V gene's germline CDR1 is SGHVS and CDR2 FQNEAQ. V lost 1 base, J lost 2 bases, and 4 bases stayed unmatched. This CDR3 comprises 15 residues. CDR3 sequence: CASSLGQGGNYGYTF. The CDR3 DNA is TGTGCCAGCAGCTTAGGACAGGGCGGAAACTATGGCTACACCTTC. The full variable domain, rest sourced from reference TRBV7-8 and TRBJ1-2, is GAGVSQSPRYKVAKRGQDVALRCDPISGHVSLFWYQQALGQGPEFLTYFQNEAQLDKSGLPSDRFFAERPEGSVSTLKIQRTQQEDSAVYLCASSLGQGGNYGYTFGSGTRLTVV.

A note on this clone: The identical CDR3 is also encoded by other nucleotide sequences in the sample. The chain combines TRBV11-2 with TRBJ1-1; unclear D gene. This CDR3 comprises 13 residues. Germline V CDR1 and CDR2: SGHAT, FQNNGV. V lost 0 bases, J lost 5 bases, and 7 bases lay in between. The CDR3 here is CASSLETGTEAFF. For the CDR3, the DNA is TGTGCCAGCAGCTTAGAGACCGGGACTGAAGCTTTCTTT.

V is TRBV4-1 and J is TRBJ1-2; TRBD1 matches at 8 bases. V lost 2 bases to trimming and J lost 2 bases; unmatched junction nucleotides: 4. Germline V gives CDR1 MGHRA, CDR2 YSYEKL. This CDR3 comprises 15 residues. Here the CDR3 DNA reads TGCGCCAGCAGCCAATCGACAGGGGTGAACTATGGCTACACCTTC. Encoded protein: CASSQSTGVNYGYTF.

The V and J genes are TRBV28 and TRBJ2-3; TRBD2 agrees at 10 bases. Looked up from germline, CDR1 is MDHEN and CDR2 is SYDVKM. The trim removed 2 bases at V and 0 bases at J, leaving 5 bases unmatched. The CDR3 loop spans 17 amino acids. CDR3 sequence: CASSLVLAGISTDTQYF. CDR3 bases: TGTGCCAGCAGTTTAGTACTAGCGGGGATTAGCACAGATACGCAGTATTTT.

The chain carries TRBV27 and TRBJ2-3; 9 nucleotides agree with TRBD2. Trimming removed 5 bases from V and 6 bases from J; junction bases left unmatched: 6. This CDR3 is built from 14 residues. Germline V CDR1 and CDR2: MNHEY, SMNVEV (reference sequence). CDR3 coding DNA: TGTGCCAGCAGTCTGGGGACTAGCTGGGATACGCAGTATTTT. As protein: CASSLGTSWDTQYF.

Comment on this clone: Other DNA sequences of this sample code for an identical CDR3. V gene TRBV5-1 combines with J gene TRBJ1-4; possibly TRBD1 for D (5 bases). The CDR3 sequence is 15 residues long. Trimming left V 0 bases short and J 0 bases short, with 6 bases between. The germline CDR1 and CDR2 sequences are SGHRS and YFSETQ. The CDR3 DNA is TGCGCCAGCAGCTTGGAGGGGCCAACTAATGAAAAACTGTTTTTT. Protein product: CASSLEGPTNEKLFF. Together with reference TRBV5-1 and TRBJ1-4, the CDR3 gives the full variable domain: KAGVTQTPRYLIKTRGQQVTLSCSPISGHRSVSWYQQTPGQGLQFLFEYFSETQRNKGNFPGRFSGRQFSNSRSEMNVSTLELGDSALYLCASSLEGPTNEKLFFGSGTQLSVL.

The chain links TRBV5-1 to TRBJ1-2, with TRBD1 as a possible D gene (5 bases). This CDR3 region has 14 residues. Germline CDR1 is SGHRS and CDR2 is YFSETQ. V dropped 4 bases and J dropped 2 bases, with 12 bases sitting between them. CDR3 residues: CASSDETDNYGYTF. CDR3 nucleotide sequence: TGCGCCAGCAGCGATGAGACAGACAACTATGGCTACACCTTC.

The chain links TRBV11-2 to TRBJ2-2, with D perhaps matching TRBD2 (6 bases). The CDR3 contains 15 residues. The germline V gene encodes CDR1 SGHAT and CDR2 FQNNGV. V gave up 5 bases and J gave up 3 bases, with 13 bases separating them. The CDR3 DNA reads TGTGCCAGCAGCCAGCGACTAGGGGACACCGGGGAGCTGTTTTTT. This gives the protein CASSQRLGDTGELFF. The full variable domain, completed using reference TRBV11-2 and TRBJ2-2, is EAGVAQSPRYKIIEKRQSVAFWCNPISGHATLYWYQQILGQGPKLLIQFQNNGVVDDSQLPKDRFSAERLKGVDSTLKIQPAKLEDSAVYLCASSQRLGDTGELFFGEGSRLTVL.

The V gene is TRBV5-6, the J gene TRBJ2-6; no firm D call. Germline CDR1 and CDR2: SGHDT and YYEEEE. V lost 0 bases and J lost 3, with 4 bases in between. The CDR3 runs 14 residues. The CDR3 here is CASSLGLGANVLTF. The DNA of the CDR3 is TGTGCCAGCAGCTTGGGTCTTGGGGCCAACGTCCTGACTTTC.

This chain connects TRBV7-9 to TRBJ1-5; possibly TRBD1 for D (5 bases). There are 14 residues in the CDR3. Germline CDR1 reads SEHNR; CDR2 reads FQNEAQ (reference sequence). Trimming took 2 bases from V and 4 from J, leaving 9 bases between them. The CDR3 DNA is TGTGCCAGCAGCTTATTAGGGGTGAATCAGCCCCAGCATTTT. It specifies CASSLLGVNQPQHF.

This chain connects TRBV6-1 to TRBJ2-7; D is perhaps TRBD1 (6 bases). Germline V gene lookup returns CDR1 MNHNS and CDR2 SASEGT. This CDR3 contains 14 residues. V was cut by 7 bases and J by 0 bases, with 13 bases left in between. The chain's CDR3 is CASTADRISYEQYF. As DNA, the CDR3 is TGTGCCAGCACCGCGGACAGAATCTCCTACGAGCAGTACTTC.

The chain combines TRBV19 with TRBJ2-2; the D gene is possibly TRBD2 (7 bases). The ends were cut back, 6 bases at V and 5 bases at J, with 16 bases in the middle. This CDR3 contains 15 residues. Per the germline V gene, CDR1 is LNHDA and CDR2 is SQIVND (reference sequence). The chain's CDR3 is CASSSRGAGTGELFF. CDR3 nucleotides: TGTGCCAGTAGCAGTCGGGGGGCCGGGACCGGGGAGCTGTTTTTT.